These 27 T cell receptor beta chains were all obtained from the same sample, sequenced in a study of T cells in localized non-small cell lung cancer. TCRdb's table, derived via immunoSEQ multiplex PCR, lists solely in-frame clones and lacks some. In the table there are fewer than 90,000 clones, less than 85% of which are singletons. Sequenced here: PBMCs, sampled before any cancer treatment. The receptor set was obtained from a man between 40 and 70 years old with stage II squamous cell lung carcinoma.

This clone was seen only once. The chain has TRBV28 and TRBJ2-7, with TRBD2 matching 8 bases. CDR1 is MDHEN and CDR2 is SYDVKM in the germline V gene. Germline trimming cut 2 bases from V and 2 bases from J; bases unmatched to any gene: 2. The CDR3 loop spans 14 amino acids. In nucleotides, the CDR3 is TGTGCCAGCAGTTTACGCGGGAGGCCCTACGAGCAGTACTTC. Encoded protein: CASSLRGRPYEQYF.

This chain connects TRBV4-1 to TRBJ1-2; D is perhaps TRBD1 (5 bases). CDR1 and CDR2 (germline): MGHRA, YSYEKL. Trimming took off 2 bases at V and 4 bases at J, with 14 bases between the two ends. CDR3 size: 15 residues. DNA for the CDR3: TGCGCCAGCAGCCAAATAGGGGCGGCGGGCTATGGCTACACCTTC. Translation gives CASSQIGAAGYGYTF.

The V call is TRBV18, the J call TRBJ2-1; TRBD2 matches 8 bases. V lost 4 bases and J lost 3; bases outside the gene matches: 2. Germline V CDR1 and CDR2: KGHSH, LQKENI. This CDR3 is built from 14 residues. CDR3 bases: TGTGCCAGCTCACGAGCGGGAGACTACAATGAGCAGTTCTTC. The encoded protein is CASSRAGDYNEQFF.

In nucleotides, the CDR3 is TGTGCCAGCAGCTATAAACAGGGGGAGAGCTCCTACAATGAGCAGTTCTTC. It is translated as CASSYKQGESSYNEQFF. The chain uses TRBV7-9 and TRBJ2-1; 8 bases map to TRBD1. V shed 4 bases, J shed 0 bases, and the junction held 8 bases outside the gene matches. The CDR3 is 17 residues long. Germline loops: CDR1 SEHNR, CDR2 FQNEAQ (reference sequence).

As DNA, the CDR3 is TGCGCCAGCAGCCTAGGAGTGCCGGGGGGATACAATGAGCAGTTCTTC. Its protein is CASSLGVPGGYNEQFF. The chain combines TRBV4-3 with TRBJ2-1, with TRBD2 matching 7 bases. The CDR3 covers 16 residues. CDR1 LGHNA and CDR2 YSLEER come from the germline V gene. The V gene end was trimmed by 4 bases and the J gene end by 4 bases; junction bases not matched to a gene: 10.

V gene TRBV6-1 combines with J gene TRBJ2-5; D unclear. V was trimmed by 2 bases and J by 2 bases, leaving 12 bases between them. From germline, CDR1 is MNHNS and CDR2 SASEGT. The CDR3 totals 15 residues. The CDR3 reads CASSENLALQETQYF. For the CDR3, the DNA is TGTGCCAGCAGTGAAAATCTGGCACTACAAGAGACCCAGTACTTC.

This chain uses TRBV18 with TRBJ2-3; D is unresolved. There are 16 residues in the CDR3. Germline CDR1 reads KGHSH; CDR2 reads LQKENI. The V gene lost 0 bases and the J gene lost 1 base, with 11 bases spanning the gap. CDR3 region: CASSPPTLPGTDTQYF. The CDR3 DNA is TGTGCCAGCTCACCACCTACTTTACCGGGCACAGATACGCAGTATTTT.

The chain carries TRBV9 and TRBJ1-3; possible D gene TRBD1, 5 bases. Trimming took 0 bases from V and 4 from J, leaving 11 bases between them. The CDR3 loop spans 15 amino acids. Germline V gene lookup returns CDR1 SGDLS and CDR2 YYNGEE. The CDR3 DNA sequence: TGTGCCAGCAGCGTAGAGGGTCAGGGAGGAAACACCATATATTTT. Protein sequence: CASSVEGQGGNTIYF. Supplemented by reference TRBV9 and TRBJ1-3, the full variable domain reads DSGVTQTPKHLITATGQRVTLRCSPRSGDLSVYWYQQSLDQGLQFLIQYYNGEERAKGNILERFSAQQFPDLHSELNLSSLELGDSALYFCASSVEGQGGNTIYFGEGSWLTVV.

The genes are TRBV18 and TRBJ2-5; a weak D match, TRBD1 (6 bases). This CDR3 has 14 amino acids. With 6 bases removed from V and 2 bases from J, the gap between germline ends came to 13 bases. CDR1 and CDR2 (germline): KGHSH, LQKENI. CDR3 protein: CASSSWTAQETQYF. Here the CDR3 DNA reads TGTGCCAGCTCCTCGTGGACAGCTCAAGAGACCCAGTACTTC.

The chain is built from TRBV5-1 and TRBJ1-3; TRBD1 matches 7 bases. CDR3 length: 15 amino acids. Germline V gene lookup returns CDR1 SGHRS and CDR2 YFSETQ. V gave up 4 bases and J gave up 4 bases; unmatched junction bases: 8. CDR3 bases: TGCGCCAGCAGCCGGGGGACAGCGGAGGGAAACACCATATATTTT. Translated, it gives CASSRGTAEGNTIYF.

The V gene is TRBV6-6, the J gene TRBJ1-2; the D gene is possibly TRBD1 (5 bases). Germline CDR1 is MNHNY and CDR2 is SVGAGI (reference sequence). Trimming stripped 8 bases from V and 3 bases from J, with 7 bases between. CDR3 length: 11 residues. The CDR3 DNA reads as TGTGCCAGCGGGGGGGACTATGGCTACACCTTC. The encoded protein is CASGGDYGYTF.

This clone appeared once. J is TRBJ2-7 and V is TRBV5-5; possibly TRBD1 or TRBD2 for D (5 bases each). The CDR3 spans 15 residues. Between the trimmed V and J ends, which lost 5 bases and 2 bases, there was a span of 17 bases. Germline CDR1 and CDR2: SGHKS and YYEKEE (reference sequence). CDR3 nucleotide sequence: TGTGCCAGCAGTCGGGGTGGGGACGGCCCCTACGAGCAGTACTTC. This translates into CASSRGGDGPYEQYF.

This clone appeared once. This rearrangement joins TRBV27 to TRBJ1-6; TRBD1 matches at 9 bases. Germline CDR1 and CDR2: MNHEY and SMNVEV (reference sequence). Losses at the gene ends were 6 bases for V and 6 bases for J; bases not matched to a gene: 9. This CDR3 is 16 amino acids long. Written as DNA, the CDR3 is TGTGCCAGCAGCATGCACCGGGACAGGGTTAATTCACCCCTCCACTTT. Translating it yields CASSMHRDRVNSPLHF.

The V gene is TRBV6-7, the J gene TRBJ2-3, with D possibly being TRBD2 (6 bases). TRBV6-7 is identified as an open reading frame with a role that is uncertain. V lost 2 bases and J 0 bases, leaving 18 bases between the germline ends. The length of the CDR3 is 18 residues. The CDR3 here is CASSYPDGTGASTDTQYF. The CDR3 DNA sequence: TGTGCCAGCAGTTACCCGGACGGGACTGGGGCTAGCACAGATACGCAGTATTTT.

This rearrangement joins TRBV11-1 to TRBJ2-3; no clear D. V was pared by 1 base and J by 3 bases, with 20 bases between. The CDR3 loop spans 18 amino acids. Per the germline V gene, CDR1 is SGHAT and CDR2 is FQDESV (reference sequence). The CDR3 coding sequence is TGTGCCAGCAGCTTAGGAGTCATAGGTCCTCCGAAGACAGATACGCAGTATTTT. This encodes CASSLGVIGPPKTDTQYF.

This clone was counted once. The chain uses TRBV15 and TRBJ2-7; D might be TRBD1 or TRBD2, each matching 6 bases. CDR3 length equals 15 residues. Germline CDR1 LNHNV, CDR2 YYDKDF (reference sequence). V was shortened by 5 bases and J by 4 bases, with 18 bases between the two germline ends. CDR3 DNA: TGTGCCACCAGCCCGGAGCCGGGGGCAGTATACGAGCAGTACTTC. Its translation: CATSPEPGAVYEQYF.

This rearrangement joins TRBV5-6 to TRBJ2-5; 10 bases are a match to TRBD1. V was clipped by 1 base and J by 5 bases; unmatched bases: 8. Germline CDR1 is SGHDT and CDR2 is YYEEEE. This CDR3 spans 16 amino acids. CDR3 amino acids: CASSLKGQGLGETQYF. In nucleotides, the CDR3 is TGTGCCAGCAGCTTGAAGGGACAGGGGTTAGGGGAGACCCAGTACTTC.

The chain couples TRBV7-8 to TRBJ2-7, with 7 bases aligning to TRBD2. The V gene end was trimmed by 5 bases and the J gene end by 0 bases; junction bases not matched to a gene: 7. CDR1 and CDR2 from the germline V gene are SGHVS and FQNEAQ. The CDR3 sequence is 15 residues long. The CDR3 nucleotides are TGTGCCAGCAGCCTTAACGGGGGGAGCTCCTACGAGCAGTACTTC. It translates to CASSLNGGSSYEQYF.

The chain combines TRBV7-9 with TRBJ1-1, with D tentatively TRBD1 (6 bases). Trimming pared 5 bases from V and 1 base from J, leaving 23 bases between. CDR1 and CDR2 from the germline V gene are SEHNR and FQNEAQ (reference sequence). The CDR3 consists of 18 residues. For the CDR3, the DNA is TGTGCCAGCAGCCTCCGGGACAACCTCCTTGGGAAGAACACTGAAGCTTTCTTT. Protein product: CASSLRDNLLGKNTEAFF.

CDR3 DNA: TGTGCCAGCAGCTTGGATAGGGGAATGGGTGAGACCCAGTACTTC. It encodes CASSLDRGMGETQYF. This chain uses TRBV5-4 with TRBJ2-5; possible D gene TRBD1, 5 bases. V was cut by 0 bases and J by 5 bases, with 14 bases left in between. The CDR3 totals 15 residues. Germline V gives CDR1 SGHNT, CDR2 YYREEE (reference sequence).

This clone has a single count. V usage is TRBV4-2 and J usage is TRBJ1-1; D is ambiguous. Trimming stripped 1 base from V and 0 bases from J, with 15 bases between. CDR3 length: 17 residues. Looked up from germline, CDR1 is LGHNA and CDR2 is YNFKEQ. CDR3 in DNA: TGTGCCAGCAGCCAAGGCTCCTCTCTGGGATTGAACACTGAAGCTTTCTTT. It yields the protein CASSQGSSLGLNTEAFF.

This chain uses TRBV7-2 with TRBJ1-5; 10 bases match TRBD1. The germline V gene encodes CDR1 SGHTA and CDR2 FQGNSA. The CDR3 sequence is 15 residues long. V shed 5 bases and J 1 base; nucleotides not matched to a gene: 2. CDR3 DNA: TGTGCCAGCAGCCGGGGACAGGGGAGCAATCAGCCCCAGCATTTT. Its protein is CASSRGQGSNQPQHF.

The J gene is TRBJ1-5, the V gene TRBV15; D gene ambiguous. Trimming took off 0 bases at V and 0 bases at J, with 21 bases between the two ends. This CDR3 region has 20 residues. CDR1 and CDR2 from the germline V gene are LNHNV and YYDKDF (reference sequence). CDR3: CATSRDSPVSTSNSNQPQHF. The CDR3 DNA is TGTGCCACCAGCAGAGATAGCCCGGTCTCAACCTCCAATAGCAATCAGCCCCAGCATTTT.

This clone is deemed medium-sized. This sequence joins TRBV14 and TRBJ1-6; D not certain. The germline V and J ends were trimmed by 1 base and 10 bases, with 8 bases remaining between them. Germline CDR1 SGHDN, CDR2 FVKESK. The CDR3 spans 13 residues. The CDR3 protein is CASSQVQSSPLHF. DNA of the CDR3: TGTGCCAGCAGCCAAGTCCAGTCATCACCCCTCCACTTT.

The V call is TRBV7-9, the J call TRBJ2-1, with D perhaps being TRBD1 or TRBD2 (5 bases each). The V gene's germline CDR1 is SEHNR and CDR2 FQNEAQ (reference sequence). V was trimmed by 1 base and J by 4 bases, leaving 14 bases between them. The CDR3 spans 16 residues. CDR3 nucleotides: TGTGCCAGCAGCTTAGTAGGGACGAGAGGATACAATGAGCAGTTCTTC. This encodes CASSLVGTRGYNEQFF.

The J gene is TRBJ2-7, the V gene TRBV4-2; 10 bases fit TRBD2. Germline values: CDR1 LGHNA, CDR2 YNFKEQ. With V trimmed by 0 bases and J by 6 bases, 8 bases remained unmatched. The CDR3 is 16 amino acids. CDR3 sequence reads: CASSQDPKRGGGEQYF. CDR3 DNA: TGTGCCAGCAGCCAAGATCCCAAGCGGGGGGGTGGCGAGCAGTACTTC.

The table lists this clone with a count of one. V usage is TRBV27 and J usage is TRBJ1-2; D may be TRBD1 (5 bases). This CDR3 region has 14 residues. Trimming took 5 bases from V and 3 from J, leaving 13 bases between them. Germline loops: CDR1 MNHEY, CDR2 SMNVEV (reference sequence). The CDR3 region has the DNA TGTGCCAGCAGTGACCCCGGGACGGACTATGGCTACACCTTC. Translating it yields CASSDPGTDYGYTF.